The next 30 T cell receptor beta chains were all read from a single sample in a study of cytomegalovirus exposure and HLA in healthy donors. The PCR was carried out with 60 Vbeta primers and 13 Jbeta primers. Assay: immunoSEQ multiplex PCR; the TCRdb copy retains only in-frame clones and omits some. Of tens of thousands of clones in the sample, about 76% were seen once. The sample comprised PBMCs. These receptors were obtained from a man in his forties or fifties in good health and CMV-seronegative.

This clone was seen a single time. The CDR3 loop is CASSSRTGANTEAFF. For the CDR3, the DNA is TGCGCCAGCAGCTCAAGGACAGGCGCGAACACTGAAGCTTTCTTT. The chain joins TRBV5-1 to TRBJ1-1; the match to TRBD1 covers 7 bases. The germline V gene has CDR1 SGHRS and CDR2 YFSETQ. V shed 3 bases and J 1 base; nucleotides not matched to a gene: 6. The CDR3 length is 15 residues.

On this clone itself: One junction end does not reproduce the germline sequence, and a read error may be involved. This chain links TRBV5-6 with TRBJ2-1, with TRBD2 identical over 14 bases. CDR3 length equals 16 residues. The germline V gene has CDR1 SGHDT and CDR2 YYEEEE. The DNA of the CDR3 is TGTGCCGGCAGCTTGGCGACTAGCGGGGGGGCAATTGAGCAGTTCTTC. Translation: CAGSLATSGGAIEQFF.

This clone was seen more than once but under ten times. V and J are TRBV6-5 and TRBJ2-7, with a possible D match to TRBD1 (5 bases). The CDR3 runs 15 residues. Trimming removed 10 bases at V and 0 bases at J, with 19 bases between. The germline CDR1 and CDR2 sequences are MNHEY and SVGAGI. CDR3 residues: CATLSGYSSSYEQYF. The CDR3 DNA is TGTGCCACCCTGTCAGGGTACTCGAGCTCCTACGAGCAGTACTTC.

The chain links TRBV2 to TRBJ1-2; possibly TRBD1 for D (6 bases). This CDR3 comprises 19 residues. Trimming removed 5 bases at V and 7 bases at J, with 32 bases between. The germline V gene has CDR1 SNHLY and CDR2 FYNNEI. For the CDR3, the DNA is TGTGCCAGCAGTCCTATTCCCAGGGGTTCCGAAGCCCTCGCAGGTGGCTACACCTTC. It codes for CASSPIPRGSEALAGGYTF. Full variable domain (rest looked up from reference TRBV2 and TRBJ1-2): EPEVTQTPSHQVTQMGQEVILRCVPISNHLYFYWYRQILGQKVEFLVSFYNNEISEKSEIFDDQFSVERPDGSNFTLKIRSTKLEDSAMYFCASSPIPRGSEALAGGYTFGSGTRLTVV.

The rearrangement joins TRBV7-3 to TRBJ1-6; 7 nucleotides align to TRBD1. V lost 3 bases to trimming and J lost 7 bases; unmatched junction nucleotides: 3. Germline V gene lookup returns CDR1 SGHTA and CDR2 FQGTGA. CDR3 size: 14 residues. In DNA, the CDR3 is TGTGCCAGCAGCTTGTGGGACAGCAATTCACCCCTCCACTTT. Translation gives CASSLWDSNSPLHF. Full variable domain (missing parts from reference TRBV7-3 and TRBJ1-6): GAGVSQTPSNKVTEKGKYVELRCDPISGHTALYWYRQSLGQGPEFLIYFQGTGAADDSGLPNDRFFAVRPEGSVSTLKIQRTERGDSAVYLCASSLWDSNSPLHFGNGTRLTVT.

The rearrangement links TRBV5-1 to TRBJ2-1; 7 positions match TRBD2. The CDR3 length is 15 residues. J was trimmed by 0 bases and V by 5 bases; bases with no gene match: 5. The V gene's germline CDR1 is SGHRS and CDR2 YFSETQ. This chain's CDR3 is CASRTGLSSYNEQFF. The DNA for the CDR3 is TGCGCCAGCAGAACGGGACTAAGCTCCTACAATGAGCAGTTCTTC.

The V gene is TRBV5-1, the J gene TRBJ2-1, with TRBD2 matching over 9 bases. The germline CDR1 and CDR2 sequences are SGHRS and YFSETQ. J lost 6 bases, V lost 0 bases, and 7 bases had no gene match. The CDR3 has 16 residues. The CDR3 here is CASSLVGGGAFNEQFF. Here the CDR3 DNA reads TGCGCCAGCAGCTTGGTCGGCGGGGGGGCCTTCAATGAGCAGTTCTTC.

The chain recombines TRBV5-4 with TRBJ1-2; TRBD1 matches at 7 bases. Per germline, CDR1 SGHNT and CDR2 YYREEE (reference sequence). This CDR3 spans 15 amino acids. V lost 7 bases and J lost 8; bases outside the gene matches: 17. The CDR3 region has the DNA TGTGCCAGCGCGACAAGGGGGCCCCCCACTATCGGCTACACCTTC. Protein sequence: CASATRGPPTIGYTF.

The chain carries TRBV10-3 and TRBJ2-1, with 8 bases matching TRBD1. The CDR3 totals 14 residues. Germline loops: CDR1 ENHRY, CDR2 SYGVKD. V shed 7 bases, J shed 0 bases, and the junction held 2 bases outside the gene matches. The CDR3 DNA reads TGTGCCATCAATACAGGGGGCTCCTACAATGAGCAGTTCTTC. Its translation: CAINTGGSYNEQFF.

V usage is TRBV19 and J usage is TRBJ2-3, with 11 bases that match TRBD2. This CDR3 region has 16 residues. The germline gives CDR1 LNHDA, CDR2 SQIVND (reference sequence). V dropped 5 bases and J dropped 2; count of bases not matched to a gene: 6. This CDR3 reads CASSLTSGGVTDTQYF. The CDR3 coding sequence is TGTGCCAGTAGTCTTACTAGCGGGGGTGTCACAGATACGCAGTATTTT.

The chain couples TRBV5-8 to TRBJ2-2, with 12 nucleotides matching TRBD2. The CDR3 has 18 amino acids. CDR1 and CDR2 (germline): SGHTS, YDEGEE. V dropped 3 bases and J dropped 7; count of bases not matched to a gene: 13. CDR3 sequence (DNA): TGTGCCAGCAGCTCTTCCGGACTAGCGGGGCCTTGGGGCGGGGAGCTGTTTTTT. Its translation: CASSSSGLAGPWGGELFF.

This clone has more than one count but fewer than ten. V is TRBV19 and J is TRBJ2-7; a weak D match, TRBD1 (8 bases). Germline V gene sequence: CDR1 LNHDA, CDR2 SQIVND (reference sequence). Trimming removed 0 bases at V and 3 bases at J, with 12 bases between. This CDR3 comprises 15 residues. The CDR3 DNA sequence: TGTGCCAGTAGTATAGACACAGGGGGGGGCTACGAGCAGTACTTC. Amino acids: CASSIDTGGGYEQYF.

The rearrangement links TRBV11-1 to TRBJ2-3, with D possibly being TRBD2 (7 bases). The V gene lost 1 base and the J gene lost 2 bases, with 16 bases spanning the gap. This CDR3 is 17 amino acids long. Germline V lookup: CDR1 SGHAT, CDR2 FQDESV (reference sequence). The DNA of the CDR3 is TGTGCCAGCAGCTTAGAGGGGGAGGGCAGGCACACAGATACGCAGTATTTT. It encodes CASSLEGEGRHTDTQYF.

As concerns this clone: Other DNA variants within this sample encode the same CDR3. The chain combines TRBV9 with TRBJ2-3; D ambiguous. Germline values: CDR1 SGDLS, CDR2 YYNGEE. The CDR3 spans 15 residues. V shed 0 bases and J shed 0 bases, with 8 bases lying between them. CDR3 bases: TGTGCCAGCAGCGTAGTGGCGGCTAGCACAGATACGCAGTATTTT. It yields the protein CASSVVAASTDTQYF.

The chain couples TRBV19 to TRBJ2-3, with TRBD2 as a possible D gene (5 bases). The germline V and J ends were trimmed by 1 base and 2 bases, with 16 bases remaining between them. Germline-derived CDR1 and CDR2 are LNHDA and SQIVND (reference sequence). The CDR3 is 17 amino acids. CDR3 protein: CASSIGILKGVTDTQYF. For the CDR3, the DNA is TGTGCCAGTAGTATAGGAATTCTAAAGGGAGTCACAGATACGCAGTATTTT. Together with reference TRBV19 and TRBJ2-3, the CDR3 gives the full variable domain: DGGITQSPKYLFRKEGQNVTLSCEQNLNHDAMYWYRQDPGQGLRLIYYSQIVNDFQKGDIAEGYSVSREKKESFPLTVTSAQKNPTAFYLCASSIGILKGVTDTQYFGPGTRLTVL.

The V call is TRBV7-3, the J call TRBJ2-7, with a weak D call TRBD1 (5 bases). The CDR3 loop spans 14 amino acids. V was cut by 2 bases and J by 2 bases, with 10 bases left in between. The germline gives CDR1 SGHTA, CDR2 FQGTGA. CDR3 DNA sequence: TGTGCCAGCAGCTTATACGACAGACCCTACGAGCAGTACTTC. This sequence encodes CASSLYDRPYEQYF.

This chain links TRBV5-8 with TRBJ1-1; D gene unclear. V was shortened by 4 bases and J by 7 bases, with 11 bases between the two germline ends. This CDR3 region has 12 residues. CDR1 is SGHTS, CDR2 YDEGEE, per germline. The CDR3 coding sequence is TGTGCCAGCAGCCGTCAGGTCTATGAAGCTTTCTTT. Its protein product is CASSRQVYEAFF.

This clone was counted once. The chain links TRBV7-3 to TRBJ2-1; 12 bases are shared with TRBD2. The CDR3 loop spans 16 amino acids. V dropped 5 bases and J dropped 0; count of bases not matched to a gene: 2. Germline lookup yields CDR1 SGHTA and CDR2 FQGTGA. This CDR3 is CASSPSGGASYNEQFF. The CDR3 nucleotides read TGTGCCAGCAGCCCTAGCGGGGGGGCCTCCTACAATGAGCAGTTCTTC.

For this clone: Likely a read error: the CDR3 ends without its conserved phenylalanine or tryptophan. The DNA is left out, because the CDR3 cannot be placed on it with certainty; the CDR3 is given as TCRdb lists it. CDR3 protein: CASSLLGLGTSGP. This sequence joins TRBV7-3 and TRBJ2-7; TRBD2 is taken as the D call from the table, unchecked against the DNA. Germline lookup yields CDR1 SGHTA and CDR2 FQGTGA. The CDR3 sequence runs 13 residues, both termini included.

The CDR3 DNA sequence: TGTGCCAGCAGTCCACCGGGACAGAGCTCCTACAATGAGCAGTTCTTC. This translates into CASSPPGQSSYNEQFF. V and J are TRBV2 and TRBJ2-1; 7 positions match TRBD1. The CDR3 runs to 16 residues. From germline, CDR1 is SNHLY and CDR2 FYNNEI. V lost 5 bases to trimming and J lost 0 bases; unmatched junction nucleotides: 7.

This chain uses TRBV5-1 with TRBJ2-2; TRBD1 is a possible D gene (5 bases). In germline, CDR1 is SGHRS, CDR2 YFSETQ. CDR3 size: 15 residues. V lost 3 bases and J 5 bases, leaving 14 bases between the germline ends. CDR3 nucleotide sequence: TGCGCCAGCAGCTCAGACAGATTCAAGACCGGGGAGCTGTTTTTT. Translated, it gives CASSSDRFKTGELFF.

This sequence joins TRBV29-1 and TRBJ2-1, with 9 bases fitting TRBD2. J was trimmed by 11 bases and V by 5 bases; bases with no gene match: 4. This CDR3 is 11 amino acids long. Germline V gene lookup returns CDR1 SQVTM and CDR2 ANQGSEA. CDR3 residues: CSVQRGAQQFF. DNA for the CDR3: TGCAGCGTTCAGCGGGGGGCCCAGCAGTTCTTC.

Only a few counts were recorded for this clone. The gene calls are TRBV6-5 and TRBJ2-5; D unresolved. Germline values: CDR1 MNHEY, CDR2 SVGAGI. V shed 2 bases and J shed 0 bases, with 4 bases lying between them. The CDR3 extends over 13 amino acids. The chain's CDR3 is CASSYPDQETQYF. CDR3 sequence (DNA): TGTGCCAGCAGTTACCCTGACCAAGAGACCCAGTACTTC.

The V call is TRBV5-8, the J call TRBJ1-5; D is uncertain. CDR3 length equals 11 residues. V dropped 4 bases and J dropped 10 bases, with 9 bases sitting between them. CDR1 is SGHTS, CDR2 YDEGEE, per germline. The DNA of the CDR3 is TGTGCCAGCAGCCTAGGGAGTCCCCAGCATTTT. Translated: CASSLGSPQHF.

The CDR3 here is CASSPDPGLSETQYF. Written as DNA, the CDR3 is TGTGCCAGCAGCCCCGATCCGGGACTAAGCGAGACCCAGTACTTC. This chain connects TRBV2 to TRBJ2-5; 7 bases are a match to TRBD2. Germline lookup yields CDR1 SNHLY and CDR2 FYNNEI. The V gene end was trimmed by 6 bases and the J gene end by 5 bases; junction bases not matched to a gene: 12. The CDR3 length is 15 residues.

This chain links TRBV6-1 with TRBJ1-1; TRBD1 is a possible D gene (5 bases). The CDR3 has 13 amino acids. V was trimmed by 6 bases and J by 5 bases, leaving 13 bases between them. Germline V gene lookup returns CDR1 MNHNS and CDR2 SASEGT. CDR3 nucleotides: TGTGCCAGCAGCGCATTCCGGGGGACTGAAGCTTTCTTT. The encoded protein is CASSAFRGTEAFF.

The CDR3 DNA is TGTGCCAGCACCGAGGACAGGGTGGGGGGCTACACCTTC. The encoded protein is CASTEDRVGGYTF. This chain links TRBV6-5 with TRBJ1-2; TRBD1 agrees at 8 bases. There are 13 residues in the CDR3. The trim removed 7 bases at V and 8 bases at J, leaving 9 bases unmatched. The germline gives CDR1 MNHEY, CDR2 SVGAGI.

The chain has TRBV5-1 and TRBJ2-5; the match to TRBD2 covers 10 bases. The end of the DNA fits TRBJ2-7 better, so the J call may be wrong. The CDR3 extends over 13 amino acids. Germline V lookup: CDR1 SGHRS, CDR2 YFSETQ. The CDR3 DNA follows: TGCGCCAGCAGTCGGACTAGCGGCTACGAGCAGTACTTC. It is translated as CASSRTSGYEQYF.

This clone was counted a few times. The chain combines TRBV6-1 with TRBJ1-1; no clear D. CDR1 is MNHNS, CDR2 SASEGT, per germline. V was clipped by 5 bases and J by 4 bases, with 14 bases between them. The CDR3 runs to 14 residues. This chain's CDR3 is CASSPPNRGTEAFF. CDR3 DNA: TGTGCCAGCAGTCCACCAAACCGCGGCACTGAAGCTTTCTTT.

CDR3 nucleotides: TGTGCCAGCAGCTTTGGGTCGGTACGGAGGGGCAATCAGCCCCAGCATTTT. Amino acid sequence: CASSFGSVRRGNQPQHF. The rearrangement uses TRBV5-6 and TRBJ1-5; D unresolved. The CDR3 loop spans 17 amino acids. Germline V gene sequence: CDR1 SGHDT, CDR2 YYEEEE. Trimming shortened V by 2 bases and J by 2 bases, and 17 bases separated the two germline ends.